This TCR beta chain was identified during a study of T cells in localized non-small cell lung cancer. Trimming removed 1 base from V and 7 bases from J, with 8 bases in between. Per the germline V gene, CDR1 is LNHDA and CDR2 is SQIVND (reference sequence). This CDR3 has 14 amino acids. Assay: immunoSEQ multiplex PCR; the TCRdb copy retains only in-frame clones and omits some. In the table there are about 18,000 clones, approximately 83% of which are singletons. This sequence was found in an older female donor with stage I lung adenocarcinoma. The material was peripheral blood, obtained before any cancer treatment. V is TRBV19 and J is TRBJ1-6; D is uncertain. The DNA of the CDR3 is TGTGCCAGTAGTATAGTGGCAGCAAATTCACCCCTCCACTTT. Residues: CASSIVAANSPLHF.